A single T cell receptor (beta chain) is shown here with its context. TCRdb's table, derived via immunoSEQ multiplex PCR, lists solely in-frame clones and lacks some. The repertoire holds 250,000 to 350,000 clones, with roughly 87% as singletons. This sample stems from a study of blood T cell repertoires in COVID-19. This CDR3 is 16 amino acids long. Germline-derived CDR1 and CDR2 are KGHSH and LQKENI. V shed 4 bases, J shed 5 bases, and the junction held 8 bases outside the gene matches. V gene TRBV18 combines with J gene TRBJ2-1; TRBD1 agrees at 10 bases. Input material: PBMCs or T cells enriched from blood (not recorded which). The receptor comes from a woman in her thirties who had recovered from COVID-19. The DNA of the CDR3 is TGTGCCAGCTCACGAAGAACCGGGACAGGGGACAATGAGCAGTTCTTC. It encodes CASSRRTGTGDNEQFF. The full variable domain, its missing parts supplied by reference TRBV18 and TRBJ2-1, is NAGVMQNPRHLVRRRGQEARLRCSPMKGHSHVYWYRQLPEEGLKFMVYLQKENIIDESGMPKERFSAEFPKEGPSILRIQQVVRGDSAAYFCASSRRTGTGDNEQFFGPGTRLTVL.